One sample yielded the 17 T cell receptor beta chains listed below, sequenced in a study of T cell repertoires in cytomegalovirus infection. Each CDR3 protein is one row after TCRdb ran MiXCR on the reads. The sample consists of some 700,000 distinct CDR3 sequences, 30% to 40% of them appearing once. No antigen has been assigned to these receptors. Sequences were derived from cultured PBMCs, sampled from culture after CMV antigen stimulation. Every receptor here comes from a human donor in good health (CMV status not recorded). Some clones in this sample may be carry-over from other donors' samples.

This chain uses TRBV10-3 with TRBJ1-4; D call uncertain. V lost 10 bases to trimming and J lost 7 bases, with 16 bases between them. CDR3 length: 13 amino acids. The V gene's germline CDR1 is ENHRY and CDR2 SYGVKD. The CDR3 loop reads CATTGLPSEKLFF. The DNA for the CDR3 is TGTGCCACCACGGGCCTACCGAGTGAAAAACTGTTTTTT.

This chain joins TRBV4-3 and TRBJ2-1; 8 nucleotides line up with TRBD2. Trimming took 4 bases from V and 6 from J; bases not matched to a gene: 8. The germline V gene has CDR1 LGHNA and CDR2 YSLEER. This CDR3 contains 15 residues. The CDR3 is CASSRGTRVANEQFF. The CDR3 DNA reads TGCGCCAGCAGCCGCGGGACTAGGGTTGCCAATGAGCAGTTCTTC.

This clonotype was counted at least ten times. J is TRBJ1-1 and V is TRBV11-2; 8 nucleotides align to TRBD1. The CDR3 spans 14 residues. Germline V gives CDR1 SGHAT, CDR2 FQNNGV. V trimming: 5 bases; J trimming: 3 bases; junction bases outside the gene matches: 5. Written as DNA, the CDR3 is TGTGCCAGCAGCCGCGACAGGGGCTACACTGAAGCTTTCTTT. This translates into CASSRDRGYTEAFF.

This clonotype came up a few times. The chain uses TRBV2 and TRBJ2-3, with TRBD2 identical over 8 bases. The CDR3 is 15 residues long. CDR1 and CDR2 from the germline V gene are SNHLY and FYNNEI. Trimming removed 5 bases from V and 5 bases from J; junction bases left unmatched: 9. The CDR3 nucleotides are TGTGCCAGCAGTCCCTTGCGGGGGGCGGGAGATACGCAGTATTTT. This translates into CASSPLRGAGDTQYF.

The chain is built from TRBV5-1 and TRBJ1-3; D ambiguous. Trimming removed 4 bases from V and 1 base from J, with 15 bases in between. The CDR3 extends over 16 amino acids. CDR1 is SGHRS, CDR2 YFSETQ, per germline. CDR3 sequence (DNA): TGCGCCAGCAGCCAGGCCCCGGGTAGGTCTGGAAACACCATATATTTT. Its translation is CASSQAPGRSGNTIYF. The full variable domain, completed using reference TRBV5-1 and TRBJ1-3, is KAGVTQTPRYLIKTRGQQVTLSCSPISGHRSVSWYQQTPGQGLQFLFEYFSETQRNKGNFPGRFSGRQFSNSRSEMNVSTLELGDSALYLCASSQAPGRSGNTIYFGEGSWLTVV.

This clonotype was recorded many times. The genes are TRBV7-2 and TRBJ2-1, with D perhaps given as TRBD1 or TRBD2 (6 bases each). The V end lost 3 bases, the J end lost 5 bases, and 20 bases lay between the germline ends. This CDR3 has 17 amino acids. Germline loops: CDR1 SGHTA, CDR2 FQGNSA. CDR3: CASSFYPRGRTDNEQFF. Here the CDR3 DNA reads TGTGCCAGCAGCTTCTATCCTAGGGGGAGGACAGACAATGAGCAGTTCTTC.

V and J are TRBV10-3 and TRBJ1-1, with D unclear. V dropped 4 bases and J dropped 6 bases, with 12 bases sitting between them. This CDR3 region has 13 residues. Germline CDR1 and CDR2: ENHRY and SYGVKD. The CDR3 bases are TGTGCCATCAGTGGGGAGGGAGGCCCTGAAGCTTTCTTT. Amino acid sequence: CAISGEGGPEAFF.

The J gene is TRBJ2-7, the V gene TRBV11-2, with 10 nucleotides matching TRBD2. J was trimmed by 0 bases and V by 4 bases; bases with no gene match: 6. The germline V gene encodes CDR1 SGHAT and CDR2 FQNNGV. This CDR3 is built from 16 residues. The CDR3 DNA reads TGTGCCAGCAGCTCTCTAGCGGGAGTGTCCTCCTACGAGCAGTACTTC. Amino acids: CASSSLAGVSSYEQYF.

The V gene is TRBV7-2, the J gene TRBJ2-3, with TRBD2 identical over 8 bases. The length of the CDR3 is 16 residues. Trimming cost V 0 bases and J 2 bases; bases outside gene matches: 4. CDR1 is SGHTA, CDR2 FQGNSA, per germline. Here the CDR3 DNA reads TGTGCCAGCAGCTTAGCCGGGGGGGGTACCACAGATACGCAGTATTTT. This gives the protein CASSLAGGGTTDTQYF.

V usage is TRBV6-2 or TRBV6-3 and J usage is TRBJ2-1, with 11 nucleotides matching TRBD2. With 6 bases clipped from V and 5 bases from J, the junction kept 15 bases outside the gene matches. Germline CDR1 reads MNHEY; CDR2 reads SVGEGT. CDR3 length equals 18 residues. DNA for the CDR3: TGTGCCAGCAGCCAAGATTTCAGACTAGCGGGAAAGGACAATGAGCAGTTCTTC. Protein sequence: CASSQDFRLAGKDNEQFF.

This clonotype was counted between two and nine times. V gene TRBV11-2 combines with J gene TRBJ2-7; no reliable D call. V lost 6 bases, J lost 5 bases, and 20 bases lay in between. The CDR3 runs to 15 residues. The germline V gene encodes CDR1 SGHAT and CDR2 FQNNGV. CDR3 in DNA: TGTGCCAGCAGATCTAAATGGTCTATCGAGGACGAGCAGTACTTC. Protein product: CASRSKWSIEDEQYF.

This clonotype appeared many times. The rearrangement joins TRBV4-2 to TRBJ2-5; D possibly corresponds to TRBD2 (5 bases). Germline V CDR1 and CDR2: LGHNA, YNFKEQ. Trimming cost V 1 base and J 4 bases, with 10 bases left between them. The CDR3 is 14 amino acids. The CDR3 loop reads CASSQGTLIETQYF. Here the CDR3 DNA reads TGTGCCAGCAGCCAAGGGACTCTGATAGAGACCCAGTACTTC.

The CDR3 DNA sequence: TGTGCCAGTACTCCATCCTCCCATCAGCCCCAGCATTTT. It is translated as CASTPSSHQPQHF. This chain uses TRBV19 with TRBJ1-5; D is undetermined. The germline V gene encodes CDR1 LNHDA and CDR2 SQIVND (reference sequence). V shed 7 bases and J shed 5 bases, with 12 bases lying between them. This CDR3 is built from 13 residues.

This clonotype showed up many times. The chain employs TRBV5-4 and TRBJ2-1; D is unresolved. CDR3 size: 13 residues. Trimming shortened V by 0 bases and J by 8 bases, and 9 bases separated the two germline ends. Germline V lookup: CDR1 SGHNT, CDR2 YYREEE (reference sequence). CDR3 protein: CASSLEAWDEQFF. CDR3 nucleotides: TGTGCCAGCAGCTTGGAGGCCTGGGATGAGCAGTTCTTC.

The rearrangement links TRBV7-9 to TRBJ2-5; weak D call: TRBD2 (6 bases). Germline CDR1 reads SEHNR; CDR2 reads FQNEAQ (reference sequence). V was clipped by 4 bases and J by 5 bases, with 14 bases between them. This CDR3 has 14 residues. The CDR3 DNA reads as TGTGCCAGCAGCTCCCGAACTAGCCGGGAGACCCAGTACTTC. Translated, it gives CASSSRTSRETQYF.

The chain couples TRBV19 to TRBJ2-1, with TRBD1 matching 8 bases. Losses at the gene ends were 3 bases for V and 8 bases for J; bases not matched to a gene: 6. The germline V gene encodes CDR1 LNHDA and CDR2 SQIVND (reference sequence). The CDR3 is 14 residues long. The CDR3 bases are TGTGCCAGTAGTATGAGGACAGGGAATGATGAGCAGTTCTTC. It translates to CASSMRTGNDEQFF.

This clonotype was detected only a few times. CDR3 bases: TGCAGTGCTAGAGACAACAGGGGGCGTCAGACTGAAGCTTTCTTT. Amino acid sequence: CSARDNRGRQTEAFF. This rearrangement joins TRBV20-1 to TRBJ1-1, with 9 bases fitting TRBD1. Germline V gene data show CDR1 as DFQATT and CDR2 as SNEGSKA (reference sequence). The CDR3 extends over 15 amino acids. After removal of 0 bases from V and 5 bases from J, the junction contained 7 bases not matched to a gene.